Following are 5 T cell receptor beta chains from one sample sequenced in a study of T cell clones after liver transplantation. The assay was immunoSEQ multiplex PCR, and TCRdb's table has in-frame clones only and misses some. The sample records about 15,000 clones, around 82% being singletons. Sequencing used CD8+ T cells from blood, obtained approximately 43 months after liver transplant. The receptors come from a human patient who received a liver transplant. Some of these T cells may belong to the graft donor.

The CDR3 loop is CASSDTGGPNEQFF. For the CDR3, the DNA is TGTGCCAGCAGCGATACGGGGGGGCCCAATGAGCAGTTCTTC. The chain combines TRBV27 with TRBJ2-1, with TRBD2 matching over 8 bases. The CDR3 runs to 14 residues. V gave up 6 bases and J gave up 6 bases; unmatched junction bases: 7. The germline V gene has CDR1 MNHEY and CDR2 SMNVEV (reference sequence).

The chain is built from TRBV6-4 and TRBJ2-7, with D possibly being TRBD1 or TRBD2 (5 bases each). The germline V and J ends were trimmed by 10 bases and 4 bases, with 17 bases remaining between them. Germline V gives CDR1 MRHNA, CDR2 SNTAGT. CDR3 length equals 13 residues. CDR3 residues: CAIKGDQGYEQYF. The CDR3 bases are TGTGCCATTAAAGGGGACCAAGGGTACGAGCAGTACTTC.

V gene TRBV7-3 combines with J gene TRBJ2-1, with D possibly matching TRBD2 (7 bases). The CDR3 sequence is 15 residues long. The V end lost 4 bases, the J end lost 8 bases, and 18 bases lay between the germline ends. The V gene's germline CDR1 is SGHTA and CDR2 FQGTGA. This CDR3 reads CASSSSGGRYDEQFF. The CDR3 bases are TGTGCCAGCAGCTCCTCGGGGGGCAGGTACGATGAGCAGTTCTTC.

The V gene is TRBV5-5, the J gene TRBJ1-3; 8 bases fit TRBD1. V was clipped by 0 bases and J by 5 bases; unmatched bases: 13. This CDR3 has 18 residues. CDR1 and CDR2 (germline): SGHKS, YYEKEE (reference sequence). This chain's CDR3 is CASSLEPFGQGKRNTIYF. CDR3 bases: TGTGCCAGCAGCTTGGAACCATTTGGACAGGGCAAAAGAAACACCATATATTTT.

The rearrangement links TRBV7-9 to TRBJ1-1; D may be TRBD1 (5 bases). The CDR3 runs to 12 residues. The germline V gene encodes CDR1 SEHNR and CDR2 FQNEAQ (reference sequence). Trimming pared 8 bases from V and 3 bases from J, leaving 10 bases between. The CDR3 nucleotides read TGTGCCAGCCGGGACCGCTACACTGAAGCTTTCTTT. It specifies CASRDRYTEAFF.